Each of the 17 T cell receptor beta chains below was sequenced from the same sample in a study of CD8 T cells in ankylosing spondylitis. Points from the study as a whole: Characteristic of ankylosing spondylitis blood, it appeared, was a TCR beta motif comprising about eight highly homologous variants.

These receptors lack a known antigen. Using its own MiXCR run on the 5' RACE reads, TCRdb lists one record per CDR3 protein. This table holds 650,000 to 800,000 distinct CDR3 sequences, around 20% found once. The sequenced sample consisted of blood, either unsorted or a sorted T cell fraction (not recorded which). The receptors derive from a male donor with ankylosing spondylitis.

The genes are TRBV11-2 and TRBJ2-7; tentatively, D is TRBD1 (5 bases). The CDR3 runs 13 residues. Trimming left V 5 bases short and J 3 bases short, with 11 bases between. CDR1 SGHAT and CDR2 FQNNGV come from the germline V gene. The CDR3 region is CASSQRQNYEQYF. The CDR3 region has the DNA TGTGCCAGCAGCCAGAGACAGAACTACGAGCAGTACTTC.

There are a few counts of this clonotype. V and J are TRBV5-1 and TRBJ1-1; D not resolved. Germline CDR1 is SGHRS and CDR2 is YFSETQ. V gave up 0 bases and J gave up 1 base, with 10 bases separating them. CDR3 length: 15 amino acids. CDR3 region: CASSLVSQSNTEAFF. DNA for the CDR3: TGCGCCAGCAGCTTGGTTTCACAGTCGAACACTGAAGCTTTCTTT.

A few counts support this clonotype. The chain combines TRBV5-1 with TRBJ2-1, with TRBD1 matching over 7 bases. The germline V gene encodes CDR1 SGHRS and CDR2 YFSETQ. CDR3 length: 15 amino acids. With 2 bases clipped from V and 7 bases from J, the junction kept 9 bases outside the gene matches. The CDR3 spells CASSLQGSLMNEQFF. DNA of the CDR3: TGCGCCAGCAGCTTACAGGGGAGTTTGATGAATGAGCAGTTCTTC.

The chain carries TRBV20-1 and TRBJ2-1, with D tentatively TRBD1 (6 bases). The V end lost 6 bases, the J end lost 6 bases, and 12 bases lay between the germline ends. CDR1 and CDR2 (germline): DFQATT, SNEGSKA (reference sequence). CDR3 size: 12 residues. CDR3 DNA: TGCAGTGCCAAGGGACAAGTCAATGAGCAGTTCTTC. Its protein is CSAKGQVNEQFF.

To note about this clonotype: Its ends do not fully match the called genes, so a read error is possible. The chain links TRBV5-1 to TRBJ2-7; TRBD1 is a possible D gene (5 bases). CDR1 and CDR2 (germline): SGHRS, YFSETQ. The CDR3 has 14 amino acids. This CDR3 is CASSEDTTVYERYF. The CDR3 DNA is TGCGCCAGCAGCGAGGACACAACGGTATACGAGCGGTACTTC. Full variable domain (outside the CDR3, taken from reference TRBV5-1 and TRBJ2-7): KAGVTQTPRYLIKTRGQQVTLSCSPISGHRSVSWYQQTPGQGLQFLFEYFSETQRNKGNFPGRFSGRQFSNSRSEMNVSTLELGDSALYLCASSEDTTVYERYFGPGTRLTVT.

This clonotype was detected many times. This sequence joins TRBV10-3 and TRBJ2-7, with D hard to call. The CDR3 length is 15 residues. V was clipped by 6 bases and J by 0 bases, with 15 bases between them. Germline V gene data show CDR1 as ENHRY and CDR2 as SYGVKD. The chain's CDR3 is CAIRRTDSGSYEQYF. The CDR3 region has the DNA TGTGCCATCAGGAGGACCGACTCCGGCTCCTACGAGCAGTACTTC.

At least ten counts were recorded for this clonotype. V and J are TRBV29-1 and TRBJ2-2; possible D gene TRBD1, 5 bases. CDR1 and CDR2 (germline): SQVTM, ANQGSEA. CDR3 length equals 15 residues. Trimming took 4 bases from V and 5 from J, leaving 17 bases between them. The CDR3 loop reads CSVAKQASVTGELFF. CDR3 bases: TGCAGCGTTGCTAAACAGGCCTCCGTGACCGGGGAGCTGTTTTTT.

This chain links TRBV4-2 with TRBJ2-1, with TRBD2 identical over 12 bases. Germline assignment: CDR1 LGHNA and CDR2 YNFKEQ. The CDR3 is 17 amino acids. The trim removed 4 bases at V and 2 bases at J, leaving 6 bases unmatched. CDR3 sequence: CASSRELAGGTYNEQFF. CDR3 sequence (DNA): TGTGCCAGCAGCCGCGAACTAGCGGGGGGAACCTACAATGAGCAGTTCTTC.

This clonotype was observed a handful of times. V is TRBV11-2 and J is TRBJ2-3; maybe TRBD1 (5 bases). The CDR3 runs 17 residues. Germline values: CDR1 SGHAT, CDR2 FQNNGV. V dropped 1 base and J dropped 0 bases, with 14 bases sitting between them. Written as DNA, the CDR3 is TGTGCCAGCAGCTTAGGGCCGGTCCCAGGGAGCACAGATACGCAGTATTTT. Amino acid sequence: CASSLGPVPGSTDTQYF.

In this sample, this clonotype turned up many times. Its ends do not fully match the called genes, so a read error is possible. The J gene is TRBJ2-7, the V gene TRBV12-3 or TRBV12-4, with 9 bases aligning to TRBD1. This CDR3 is built from 14 residues. CDR3 sequence reads: CASSLRDRVGEQYF. The CDR3 bases are TGTGCAAGCAGTCTCCGGGACAGGGTTGGCGAGCAGTACTTC.

The chain carries TRBV12-3 or TRBV12-4 and TRBJ2-3; 8 bases line up with TRBD1. V was clipped by 8 bases and J by 6 bases; unmatched bases: 10. The length of the CDR3 is 14 residues. Written as DNA, the CDR3 is TGTGCCAGCGCCCGGACAGGGTCGGAGGATACGCAGTATTTT. Protein sequence: CASARTGSEDTQYF.

The chain links TRBV20-1 to TRBJ2-1; 9 bases are shared with TRBD2. Germline loops: CDR1 DFQATT, CDR2 SNEGSKA (reference sequence). The CDR3 consists of 15 residues. V dropped 6 bases and J dropped 1; count of bases not matched to a gene: 7. CDR3 residues: CSAGLAGISYNEQFF. The CDR3 coding sequence is TGCAGTGCGGGTCTAGCGGGAATTTCCTACAATGAGCAGTTCTTC.

This clonotype appeared a few times. V gene TRBV10-3 combines with J gene TRBJ1-5; 8 nucleotides agree with TRBD1. J lost 3 bases, V lost 4 bases, and 5 bases had no gene match. From germline, CDR1 is ENHRY and CDR2 SYGVKD. This CDR3 contains 15 residues. The CDR3 DNA reads as TGTGCCATCAGTGCACAGGGGGAGTCCAATCAGCCCCAGCATTTT. Translated, it gives CAISAQGESNQPQHF.

This clonotype has just a few counts. This chain connects TRBV3-1 to TRBJ2-6; D is unresolved. Trimming removed 1 base from V and 0 bases from J, with 4 bases in between. In germline, CDR1 is LGHDT, CDR2 YNNKEL (reference sequence). The length of the CDR3 is 15 residues. CDR3 protein: CASSQGSSGANVLTF. The CDR3 DNA reads as TGTGCCAGCAGCCAAGGGAGCTCTGGGGCCAACGTCCTGACTTTC.

This clonotype has only a few counts. The chain recombines TRBV29-1 with TRBJ2-7; D is ambiguous. Germline V gene lookup returns CDR1 SQVTM and CDR2 ANQGSEA. V shed 4 bases and J shed 2 bases, with 9 bases lying between them. This CDR3 is 12 amino acids long. CDR3 protein: CSVVSPTYEQYF. The CDR3 region has the DNA TGCAGCGTTGTCTCCCCAACCTACGAGCAGTACTTC.

This clonotype has only a few counts. The chain has TRBV29-1 and TRBJ2-7; TRBD1 matches 8 bases. The CDR3 spans 13 residues. Trimming removed 4 bases from V and 4 bases from J; junction bases left unmatched: 6. The germline V gene encodes CDR1 SQVTM and CDR2 ANQGSEA. CDR3 sequence reads: CSVVGQAAYEQYF. DNA for the CDR3: TGCAGCGTTGTGGGACAGGCTGCGTACGAGCAGTACTTC.

In this sample, this clonotype turned up a few times. This chain links TRBV29-1 with TRBJ2-1; the D gene could be TRBD1 or TRBD2 (6 bases each). CDR1 and CDR2 (germline): SQVTM, ANQGSEA. The CDR3 is 14 amino acids. V lost 6 bases and J 1 base, leaving 13 bases between the germline ends. CDR3 sequence (DNA): TGCAGCGTGACGGGGGCACTATCCTACAATGAGCAGTTCTTC. Protein product: CSVTGALSYNEQFF.